This T cell receptor beta chain was sequenced for a study of control samples from healthy donors and cancer patients. The table came from immunoSEQ multiplex PCR; TCRdb's copy has only in-frame clones and leaves some out. The table includes roughly 190,000 clones, about nine tenths detected once. With 6 bases clipped from V and 4 bases from J, the junction kept 7 bases outside the gene matches. The CDR3 loop spans 15 amino acids. Germline V CDR1 and CDR2: MNHEY, SVGAGI. The clonotype comes from a woman aged 30 to 39 in good health. Input material: blood. The chain couples TRBV6-5 to TRBJ1-5; 9 bases are a match to TRBD1. CDR3 in DNA: TGTGCCAGCAGACCGGACAGGGGTGAAAATCAGCCCCAGCATTTT. Encoded protein: CASRPDRGENQPQHF.